The next 18 T cell receptor beta chains were all read from a single sample in a study of early T cells in non-severe SARS-CoV-2 infection (dated by TCRdb to about 2021). Receptor libraries were prepared by 5' RACE. TCRdb records NextSeq 500 as the sequencer. Using fastp trimming at Q25 and MiXCR clonotype assembly, TCRdb reanalyzed the public sequencing data and kept in-frame beta chains. A single entry per CDR3 protein holds the most common genes and DNA from its merged rows. This sample is represented by some 45,000 distinct CDR3 sequences; approximately 4.1% of them were singletons. The ten largest clones take up roughly 6.4% of the sample. The sample consisted of whole blood. Receptor source: an adult who was a healthcare worker with PCR-confirmed SARS-CoV-2 infection or an uninfected control (not recorded which).

This clonotype has more than one count but fewer than ten. The chain recombines TRBV10-2 with TRBJ1-2; D unresolved. Trimming took off 2 bases at V and 6 bases at J, with 10 bases between the two ends. CDR1 and CDR2 from the germline V gene are WSHSY and SAAADI. CDR3 length equals 13 residues. The CDR3 is CASSEGPTDGYTF. In DNA, the CDR3 is TGCGCCAGCAGTGAGGGGCCTACTGATGGCTACACCTTC.

This clonotype was seen repeatedly, ten times or more. This chain joins TRBV5-1 and TRBJ2-3, with D unclear. The V end lost 0 bases, the J end lost 2 bases, and 10 bases lay between the germline ends. Germline V gene data show CDR1 as SGHRS and CDR2 as YFSETQ. This CDR3 has 15 residues. The CDR3 is CASSLGPGPTDTQYF. The CDR3 region has the DNA TGCGCCAGCAGCTTGGGGCCGGGCCCCACAGATACGCAGTATTTT.

The V call is TRBV11-2, the J call TRBJ2-3; D unresolved. V was trimmed by 5 bases and J by 0 bases, leaving 6 bases between them. CDR3 length: 13 amino acids. CDR1 is SGHAT, CDR2 FQNNGV, per germline. The CDR3 nucleotides are TGTGCCAGCAGCCATCCCAGCACAGATACGCAGTATTTT. Translation: CASSHPSTDTQYF.

The chain couples TRBV4-2 to TRBJ2-7; D is unresolved. The germline CDR1 and CDR2 sequences are LGHNA and YNFKEQ. The CDR3 is 14 residues long. V lost 2 bases, J lost 7 bases, and 15 bases lay in between. CDR3 bases: TGTGCCAGCAGCCAAATTCCTTTTTTGTGGGAGCAGTACTTC. It is translated as CASSQIPFLWEQYF.

The chain combines TRBV19 with TRBJ2-2, with D perhaps matching TRBD1 (6 bases). This CDR3 spans 14 amino acids. Looked up from germline, CDR1 is LNHDA and CDR2 is SQIVND (reference sequence). V was cut by 8 bases and J by 1 base, with 11 bases left in between. The CDR3 nucleotides read TGTGCCAGTCACCAGGGGTTGAACACCGGGGAGCTGTTTTTT. It encodes CASHQGLNTGELFF.

There are many counts of this clonotype. The rearrangement joins TRBV10-3 to TRBJ1-1; 7 nucleotides align to TRBD1. Germline V gives CDR1 ENHRY, CDR2 SYGVKD. J lost 10 bases, V lost 2 bases, and 1 base had no gene match. The CDR3 is made up of 11 amino acids. The CDR3 protein is CAISEPGGAFF. In DNA form, the CDR3 reads TGTGCCATCAGTGAGCCAGGGGGAGCTTTCTTT.

This clonotype was observed at least ten times. The J gene is TRBJ2-7, the V gene TRBV6-2 or TRBV6-3, with D possibly matching TRBD1 (5 bases). Trimming cost V 2 bases and J 5 bases, with 16 bases left between them. Germline V gene data show CDR1 as MNHEY and CDR2 as SVGEGT. The CDR3 extends over 15 amino acids. CDR3 in DNA: TGTGCCAGCAGTTACATCACAGGTGGAAGGGACGAGCAGTACTTC. As protein: CASSYITGGRDEQYF.

This clonotype was seen repeatedly, ten times or more. This chain uses TRBV28 with TRBJ2-7; D may be TRBD1 (6 bases). With 8 bases removed from V and 5 bases from J, the gap between germline ends came to 16 bases. CDR1 and CDR2 from the germline V gene are MDHEN and SYDVKM. This CDR3 spans 13 amino acids. DNA of the CDR3: TGTGCCAGCTCGCAGCAGGGGATACACGAGCAGTACTTC. Amino acids: CASSQQGIHEQYF.

This clonotype showed up just a few times. The chain links TRBV6-5 to TRBJ1-1, with D uncertain. In germline, CDR1 is MNHEY, CDR2 SVGAGI. The CDR3 covers 13 residues. Trimming took off 0 bases at V and 3 bases at J, with 5 bases between the two ends. This CDR3 is CASSYSRDTEAFF. DNA of the CDR3: TGTGCCAGCAGTTACTCGCGCGACACTGAAGCTTTCTTT.

This clonotype was found a few times. The gene calls are TRBV18 and TRBJ2-3; 9 bases line up with TRBD1. V trimming: 3 bases; J trimming: 4 bases; junction bases outside the gene matches: 11. The germline V gene has CDR1 KGHSH and CDR2 LQKENI. The CDR3 extends over 17 amino acids. CDR3 nucleotides: TGTGCCAGCTCACCGAGATTTCCGGGACAGGGCCCAGATACGCAGTATTTT. This translates into CASSPRFPGQGPDTQYF.

This clonotype was picked up many times. The V gene is TRBV3-1, the J gene TRBJ2-7; D gene unclear. The ends were cut back, 0 bases at V and 0 bases at J, with 9 bases in the middle. The CDR3 is made up of 15 amino acids. Germline lookup yields CDR1 LGHDT and CDR2 YNNKEL (reference sequence). The CDR3 nucleotides are TGTGCCAGCAGCCAAGATTTCTTACGCTCCTACGAGCAGTACTTC. Its protein product is CASSQDFLRSYEQYF.

This clonotype occurred many times. The chain is built from TRBV20-1 and TRBJ2-7; 8 bases align to TRBD2. The ends lost 3 bases at V and 2 bases at J; junction bases unmatched: 6. CDR3 size: 14 residues. Germline CDR1 DFQATT, CDR2 SNEGSKA (reference sequence). The CDR3 DNA sequence: TGCAGTGCTAGCGGGGGGGCAGATACCTACGAGCAGTACTTC. It yields the protein CSASGGADTYEQYF.

There are many counts of this clonotype. The gene calls are TRBV5-6 and TRBJ1-2; D unresolved. Per the germline V gene, CDR1 is SGHDT and CDR2 is YYEEEE. Deletions cut 5 bases from V and 8 bases from J, with 13 bases between. The CDR3 totals 12 residues. CDR3 nucleotides: TGTGCCAGCAGTTCCATGGCGAGGGGCTACACCTTC. Translated, it gives CASSSMARGYTF.

This clonotype was detected a few times. The V call is TRBV29-1, the J call TRBJ2-7; D tentatively fits TRBD1 or TRBD2 (5 bases each). Germline V gene data show CDR1 as SQVTM and CDR2 as ANQGSEA. The V and J ends lost 7 bases and 2 bases respectively, with 12 bases between them. This CDR3 comprises 12 residues. This CDR3 is CSASGTPYEQYF. CDR3 in DNA: TGCAGCGCTTCCGGGACCCCCTACGAGCAGTACTTC.

In this sample, this clonotype is medium-sized. The rearrangement joins TRBV3-1 to TRBJ1-1, with no clear D. The CDR3 is 13 amino acids. V shed 7 bases and J shed 5 bases, with 14 bases lying between them. Germline V CDR1 and CDR2: LGHDT, YNNKEL (reference sequence). The CDR3 DNA sequence: TGTGCCAGCATGAGTGGGGAGGAAACTGAAGCTTTCTTT. It translates to CASMSGEETEAFF.

This clonotype was found many times. V is TRBV6-4 and J is TRBJ1-1; 7 bases fit TRBD1. V trimming: 0 bases; J trimming: 1 base; junction bases outside the gene matches: 2. There are 15 residues in the CDR3. From germline, CDR1 is MRHNA and CDR2 SNTAGT. CDR3 coding DNA: TGTGCCAGCAGTGACTCACCAGGGGGGAACACTGAAGCTTTCTTT. It encodes CASSDSPGGNTEAFF.

This clonotype was recorded many times. J is TRBJ2-3 and V is TRBV10-3; 12 bases are shared with TRBD1. Germline values: CDR1 ENHRY, CDR2 SYGVKD. J was trimmed by 4 bases and V by 11 bases; bases with no gene match: 4. The CDR3 sequence is 13 residues long. CDR3 residues: CASGTGGPDTQYF. The CDR3 coding sequence is TGTGCCTCAGGGACAGGGGGCCCAGATACGCAGTATTTT.

This clonotype has just a few counts. The rearrangement uses TRBV11-2 and TRBJ2-3, with D tentatively TRBD2 (5 bases). Germline CDR1 reads SGHAT; CDR2 reads FQNNGV. Trimming pared 1 base from V and 0 bases from J, leaving 8 bases between. The CDR3 is 15 residues long. The CDR3 is CASSLVSGSTDTQYF. CDR3 nucleotides: TGTGCCAGCAGCTTAGTTTCGGGAAGCACAGATACGCAGTATTTT.